This T cell receptor (beta chain) was captured in a study of blood T cell repertoires in COVID-19 (dated by TCRdb to between 2020 and 2021). Broadly, across the study: Samples covering the acute and convalescent phases of COVID-19 were provided by collaborators in the United States, Italy and Spain. The prospective study material was composed of cDNA or gDNA derived from T cells, B-cell-depleted T cells, or PBMCs. Subjects who had been exposed to COVID-19, were actively infected with it, or had recovered from it provided the deeply sampled blood TCRbeta repertoires that made up the dataset. The repertoires were released in a freely available public database meant as a resource for research on the immune response to SARS-CoV-2. Samples were obtained from the ongoing ImmuneRACE study (first 160 participants) and from some 1,200 subjects provided by 6 global collaborators. The sample metadata nearly always contained a de-identified subject ID, COVID-19 status, age in years and sex. Where available, HLA class I and class II types were obtained from metadata supplied by the sample provider rather than from assay-based typing.

The CDR3 holds 13 amino acids from the cysteine to the phenylalanine. The sequence is cut down to CDR3 DNA, 39 bases in frame from base 1. Reading the germline V gene gives CDR1 MGHRA and CDR2 YSYEKL. V ends up 6 bases short and J 4 bases short, with an unmatched junction base count of 3. The immunoSEQ Assay, a bias-controlled multiplex PCR, was used to amplify TCRbeta CDR3 regions from genomic DNA. Per the original workflow: Within the assay, amplification of reference gene primers was used to estimate how many nucleated cells each sample contained. Sequence reads were collapsed and filtered to measure the absolute abundance of every unique TCRbeta CDR3 rearrangement. For each sample, productive Simpson clonality was calculated by taking the square root of Simpson's diversity index across productive rearrangements. TCRdb mirrors the immuneACCESS table, restricted to in-frame sequences. Some clones are absent from its copies; in checked studies, under half trace to an unresolved V gene, and the reason for the others is unknown. V and J calls and clone size are as listed in that table; D and trimming were resolved from the DNA. Across this sample there are roughly 150,000 clones, with approximately 80% seen only once. Together, the top ten hold under 2% of the sample.

In the prospective study, participants were roughly 18 to 90 years old, resided in 25 or so geographic areas of the United States, and were enrolled through a virtual design. In the prospective study, cohorts were assigned on the basis of participant-reported clinical history obtained from a screening survey and a study questionnaire. A participant counted as exposed if, within 2 weeks of entering the study, that participant had been in contact with someone who had a PCR-confirmed or clinician-diagnosed COVID-19 case. In the prospective study, whole blood, serum and a nasopharyngeal or oropharyngeal swab were collected from each participant by mobile phlebotomists. Additional blood draws and questionnaires over a roughly two-month period could optionally be provided by prospective study participants. Blood samples from the prospective study were shipped frozen or at room temperature prior to DNA extraction.

Of note for this clone: There is no known antigen for this receptor. No base qualities exist here, and no much larger clone lies one base off it.

General findings and caveats noted by the study authors: The quantity of clinical and demographic metadata differed by source and by participant and was supplied without curation.

The TCR comes from a woman aged 18-29 years who had been exposed to COVID-19. Specimen: PBMCs or T cells enriched from blood (not recorded which). The chain uses TRBV4-1 and TRBJ2-1, and 7 junctional nucleotides match TRBD1. Here is the DNA: TGCGCCAGCAGGCAACAGGGGTACAATGAGCAGTTCTTC. The resulting protein is CASRQQGYNEQFF.